The clone carrying this T cell receptor (beta chain) showed up just a few times. Its antigen is undetermined. The data derive from a study of T-cell memory formation after mild COVID-19. TCRdb called the 5' RACE reads again in MiXCR, with one record for every CDR3 protein. Of over 150,000 distinct CDR3 sequences in the sample, about a fifth were seen once. CDR3 length: 13 residues. Germline V gives CDR1 MNHEY, CDR2 SVGEGT. Trimming took 2 bases from V and 3 from J, leaving 8 bases between them. Overall study findings and caveats: While clones contracting from day 15 to 85 were balanced between CD4 and CD8, later expanders leaned CD4+.

The gene calls are TRBV6-2 or TRBV6-3 and TRBJ2-7, with D perhaps being TRBD1 or TRBD2 (5 bases each). The sequence derives from an adult woman who had mild COVID-19 (a few samples of this study predate the infection). Cell type and time point are not known. The sample was PBMCs or a T cell subset sorted from them (not recorded which). The CDR3 nucleotides are TGTGCCAGCAGTTACGATGGGGGCTACGAGCAGTACTTC. Translated: CASSYDGGYEQYF.